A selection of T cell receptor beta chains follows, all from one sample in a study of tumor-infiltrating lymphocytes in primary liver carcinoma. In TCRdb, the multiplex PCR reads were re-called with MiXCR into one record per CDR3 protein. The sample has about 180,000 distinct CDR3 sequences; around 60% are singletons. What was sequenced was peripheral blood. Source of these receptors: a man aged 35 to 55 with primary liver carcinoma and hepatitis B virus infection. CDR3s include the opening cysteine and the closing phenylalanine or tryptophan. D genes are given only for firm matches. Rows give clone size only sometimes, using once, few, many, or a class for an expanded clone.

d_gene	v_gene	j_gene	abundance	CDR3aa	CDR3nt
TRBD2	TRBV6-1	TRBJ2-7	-	CASNEKLGRPYGQYF	TGTGCCAGCAACGAAAAGCTCGGGAGGCCCTACGGGCAGTACTTC
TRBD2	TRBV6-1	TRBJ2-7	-	CATQWTSGSYEQYF	TGTGCCACCCAGTGGACTAGCGGGAGTTACGAGCAGTACTTC
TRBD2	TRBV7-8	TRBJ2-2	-	CASSLAREGANTGELFF	TGTGCCAGCAGCTTAGCGCGGGAGGGGGCGAATACCGGGGAGCTGTTTTTT
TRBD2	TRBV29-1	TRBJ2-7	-	CSRNNGRPPYEQYF	TGCAGCCGTAATAACGGGAGGCCCCCCTACGAGCAGTACTTC
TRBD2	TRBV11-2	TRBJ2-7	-	CASSLEGAGERYF	TGTGCCAGCAGTCTAGAGGGAGCGGGGGAGCGGTACTTC
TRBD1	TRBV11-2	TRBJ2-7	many	CASSKVTGGLSYEQYF	TGTGCCAGCAGCAAAGTTACAGGGGGCCTCTCCTACGAGCAGTACTTC
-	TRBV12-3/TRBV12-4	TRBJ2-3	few	CTSSRGTDTQYF	TGTACCAGCAGCCGGGGCACAGATACACAGTATTTT
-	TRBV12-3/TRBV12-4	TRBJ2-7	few	CASSFSGADYEQYF	TGTGCCAGCAGTTTCTCAGGGGCCGACTACGAGCAGTACTTC
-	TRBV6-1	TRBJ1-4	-	CASSEPGGRAEKLFF	TGTGCCAGCAGTGAACCCGGGGGGCGTGCTGAAAAACTGTTTTTT
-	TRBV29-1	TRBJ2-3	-	CSVEDPGSLTETQYF	TGCAGCGTTGAAGACCCCGGGTCCCTCACAGAAACGCAGTATTTT
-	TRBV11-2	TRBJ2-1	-	CASSSWKGQAYNEQLF	TGTGCCAGCAGCTCATGGAAAGGGCAGGCCTACAATGAACAGCTCTTC
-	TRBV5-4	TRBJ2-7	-	CASRSDRRSYEQYF	TGTGCCAGCAGGTCCGACAGGCGCTCCTACGAGCAGTACTTC
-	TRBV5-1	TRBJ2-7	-	CASSLQAWQEQYF	TGCGCCAGCAGCTTGCAGGCCTGGCAGGAGCAGTACTTC
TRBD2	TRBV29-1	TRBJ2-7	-	CSVAWTSSYEQYF	TGCAGCGTTGCCTGGACTAGCAGTTACGAGCAGTACTTC
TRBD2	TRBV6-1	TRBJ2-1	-	CASSVYGTSVLGEQFF	TGTGCCAGCAGTGTCTACGGGACTAGCGTGTTGGGTGAGCAGTTCTTC
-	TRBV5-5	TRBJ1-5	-	CASTLVMDSQPQHF	TGTGCCAGCACCTTGGTAATGGATAGTCAGCCCCAGCATTTT
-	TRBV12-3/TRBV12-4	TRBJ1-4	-	CASSLGEKLSF	TGTGCCAGTAGTTTGGGGGAAAAACTGTCATTT
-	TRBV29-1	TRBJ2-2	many	CSVGGGTGELFF	TGCAGCGTTGGAGGGGGAACCGGGGAGCTGTTTTTT
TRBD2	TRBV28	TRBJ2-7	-	CASSSISGSRYEQYF	TGTGCCAGCAGTTCTATTAGCGGGAGCAGGTACGAGCAGTACTTC
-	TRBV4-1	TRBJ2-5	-	CASNEKGTGRETQYF	TGCGCCAGCAACGAGAAGGGGACGGGTAGAGAGACCCAGTACTTC
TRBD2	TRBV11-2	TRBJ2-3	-	CTSSDGGSGRRAQYF	TGTACCAGCAGCGACGGAGGTAGCGGGAGACGGGCGCAGTATTTT
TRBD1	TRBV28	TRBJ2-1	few	CASSLLRGHEQFF	TGTGCCAGCAGTTTACTGAGGGGGCATGAGCAGTTCTTC
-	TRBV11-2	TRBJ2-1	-	CASSLAGAANEQLF	TGTGCTAGCAGCTTAGCCGGAGCGGCCAATGAGCAGCTCTTC
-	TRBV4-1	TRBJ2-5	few	CASSHRRGVGTQYF	TGCGCCAGCAGCCACCGCCGCGGGGTGGGGACCCAGTACTTC
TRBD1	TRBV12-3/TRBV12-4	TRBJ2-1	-	CASSQSTGGAFF	TGTGCCAGCAGTCAAAGTACAGGGGGCGCTTTCTTC
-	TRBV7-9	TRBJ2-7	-	CASSSTGEGVEQYF	TGTGCCAGCAGCTCTACGGGAGAAGGAGTCGAGCAGTACTTC
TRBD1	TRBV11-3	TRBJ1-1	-	CASGQGAPISTEAFF	TGTGCCTCCGGTCAGGGGGCGCCAATCTCCACTGAAGCTTTCTTT
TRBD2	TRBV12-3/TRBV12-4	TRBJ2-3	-	CASDPGLAGMAGTDTQYF	TGTGCCAGCGACCCGGGACTAGCGGGGATGGCCGGCACAGATACGCAGTATTTT
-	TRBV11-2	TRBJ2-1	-	CASSPNSGTYSEQFF	TGTGCCAGCAGCCCCAACAGTGGAACTTACAGTGAGCAGTTCTTC
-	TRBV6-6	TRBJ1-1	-	CANRREDTEAFF	TGTGCCAACAGGAGGGAGGACACTGAAGCTTTCTTT
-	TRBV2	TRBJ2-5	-	CASSEAHFFEDETQYF	TGTGCCAGCAGTGAAGCTCACTTTTTTGAGGACGAGACCCAGTACTTC
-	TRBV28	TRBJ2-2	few	CASSMRGAGRAGELFF	TGTGCCAGCAGTATGAGGGGGGCAGGTAGAGCCGGGGAGCTGTTTTTT
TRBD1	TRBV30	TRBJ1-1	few	CAWSTGENTEAFF	TGTGCCTGGTCGACAGGGGAGAACACTGAAGCTTTCTTT
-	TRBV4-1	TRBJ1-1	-	CASGRGWDTEAFF	TGCGCCAGCGGGCGAGGGTGGGACACTGAAGCTTTCTTT
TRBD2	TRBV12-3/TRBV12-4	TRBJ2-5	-	CASSPGAGVTETQYF	TGTGCCAGCAGTCCCGGGGCGGGAGTAACGGAGACCCAGTACTTC
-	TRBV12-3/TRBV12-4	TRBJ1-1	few	CASKIGGTEAFF	TGTGCCAGCAAGATAGGGGGGACTGAAGCTTTCTTT
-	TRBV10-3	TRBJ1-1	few	CAIGQGNTEAFF	TGTGCCATCGGTCAGGGAAACACTGAAGCTTTCTTT
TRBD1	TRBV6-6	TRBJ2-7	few	CASSLTGTGGYEQYF	TGTGCCAGCAGTTTAACCGGGACAGGGGGCTACGAGCAGTACTTC
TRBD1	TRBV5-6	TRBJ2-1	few	CASRPSDRGSSSYNEQFF	TGTGCCAGCAGACCTTCGGACAGGGGGTCGAGCTCCTACAATGAGCAGTTCTTC
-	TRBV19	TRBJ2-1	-	CASSPLSGQSSYNEQFF	TGTGCCAGTAGTCCATTAAGCGGGCAGAGCTCCTACAATGAGCAGTTCTTC